Presented here are 25 T cell receptor beta chains from one specimen sequenced in a study of T cells in Graves' hyperthyroidism and ophthalmopathy. There were TCR beta CDR3 regions amplified from RNA transcripts. HTBI primers drove first-round RT-PCR of the TCR CDR3. Each CDR3 protein is one row after TCRdb ran MiXCR on the multiplex PCR reads. The data contain 600,000 to 700,000 distinct CDR3 sequences, about 45% of them singletons. The specimen was peripheral blood or thyroid tissue (not recorded which). The origin of the receptors is an adult man with Graves' disease, either hyperthyroidism or ophthalmopathy (not recorded which).

The V gene is TRBV29-1, the J gene TRBJ1-1; no clear D gene. Trimming shortened V by 6 bases and J by 8 bases, and 7 bases separated the two germline ends. The CDR3 is 9 residues long. The V gene's germline CDR1 is SQVTM and CDR2 ANQGSEA. CDR3 amino acids: CSVDREAFF. The CDR3, as DNA: TGCAGCGTCGACCGGGAAGCTTTCTTT.

This clonotype came up many times. The chain recombines TRBV7-8 with TRBJ2-7; the D gene is possibly TRBD2 (5 bases). This CDR3 contains 13 residues. V dropped 7 bases and J dropped 0 bases, with 10 bases sitting between them. The germline gives CDR1 SGHVS, CDR2 FQNEAQ. The CDR3 is CASTSGTSYEQYF. In nucleotides, the CDR3 is TGTGCCAGCACGAGCGGAACCTCCTACGAGCAGTACTTC.

This clonotype was counted between two and nine times. Written as DNA, the CDR3 is TGTGCCAGCAGCTTGGAACAGGGAGCCCAGTACTTC. It is translated as CASSLEQGAQYF. V is TRBV7-8 and J is TRBJ2-5; a possible D gene is TRBD1 (6 bases). Germline-derived CDR1 and CDR2 are SGHVS and FQNEAQ. The germline V and J ends were trimmed by 3 bases and 9 bases, with 11 bases remaining between them. The CDR3 has 12 amino acids.

This sequence joins TRBV5-1 and TRBJ2-7; D is possibly TRBD2 (7 bases). Trimming removed 0 bases from V and 5 bases from J, with 21 bases in between. CDR1 SGHRS and CDR2 YFSETQ come from the germline V gene. There are 17 residues in the CDR3. CDR3 coding DNA: TGCGCCAGCAGCTTGGTAGTAGCGGGCCCGGGGGGCCACGAGCAGTACTTC. It specifies CASSLVVAGPGGHEQYF.

There are many counts of this clonotype. Written as DNA, the CDR3 is TGTGCCACTGCCGAGACTAGCGGGAGTTACGAGCAGTACTTC. Protein product: CATAETSGSYEQYF. This chain uses TRBV10-3 with TRBJ2-7; 12 bases line up with TRBD2. Germline V CDR1 and CDR2: ENHRY, SYGVKD. The CDR3 is 14 residues long. J gave up 4 bases and V 10 bases, and 8 bases lay outside the gene matches.

Note on this clonotype: It is likely a read error, because the conserved phenylalanine at the end of the CDR3 is missing. No DNA is shown, since the ends of the CDR3 on it are uncertain; the CDR3 is the one TCRdb lists. This rearrangement joins TRBV7-8 to TRBJ1-6; the table's D call, TRBD1, was not checked against the DNA. The CDR3 totals 14 residues, both ends included. CDR1 and CDR2 from the germline V gene are SGHVS and FQNEAQ. This chain's CDR3 is CASSIATVLNQGQG.

V usage is TRBV7-2 and J usage is TRBJ2-5; D gene uncertain. Trimming took off 5 bases at V and 5 bases at J, with 9 bases between the two ends. This CDR3 spans 12 amino acids. The germline V gene has CDR1 SGHTA and CDR2 FQGNSA. The CDR3 sequence is CASSKNLETQYF. The CDR3 coding sequence is TGTGCCAGCAGCAAAAATCTCGAGACCCAGTACTTC.

This clonotype was seen only a few times. The chain has TRBV2 and TRBJ1-6, with TRBD1 as a possible D gene (6 bases). The V gene lost 6 bases and the J gene lost 7 bases, with 13 bases spanning the gap. CDR3 size: 14 residues. CDR1 and CDR2 from the germline V gene are SNHLY and FYNNEI. The CDR3 DNA sequence: TGTGCCAGCAGACGTGGGGGGGCCAATTCACCCCTCCACTTT. Amino acid sequence: CASRRGGANSPLHF.

The chain uses TRBV7-9 and TRBJ2-7; D remains ambiguous. From germline, CDR1 is SEHNR and CDR2 FQNEAQ (reference sequence). Trimming left V 6 bases short and J 2 bases short, with 11 bases between. This CDR3 spans 13 amino acids. The CDR3 nucleotides are TGTGCCAGCAGGGCCGGGCCAACCTACGAGCAGTACTTC. Its translation: CASRAGPTYEQYF.

This clonotype appeared a few times. The chain is built from TRBV7-9 and TRBJ1-6; D perhaps matches TRBD1 (6 bases). This CDR3 is 16 amino acids long. CDR1 SEHNR and CDR2 FQNEAQ come from the germline V gene (reference sequence). Trimming pared 5 bases from V and 8 bases from J, leaving 19 bases between. CDR3 amino acids: CASSQDREQGHSPLHF. The DNA of the CDR3 is TGTGCCAGCAGCCAAGATAGGGAACAGGGTCATTCACCCCTCCACTTT.

This clonotype has a count of ten or more. The chain uses TRBV19 and TRBJ1-5; no definite D call. V was trimmed by 5 bases and J by 2 bases, leaving 10 bases between them. Germline V gene sequence: CDR1 LNHDA, CDR2 SQIVND (reference sequence). The CDR3 extends over 14 amino acids. This CDR3 is CASSFSGRNQPQHF. As DNA, the CDR3 is TGTGCCAGTAGTTTTAGTGGGCGCAATCAGCCCCAGCATTTT.

The rearrangement joins TRBV9 to TRBJ1-1; 8 bases line up with TRBD1. This CDR3 has 16 amino acids. V gave up 4 bases and J gave up 2 bases; unmatched junction bases: 10. In germline, CDR1 is SGDLS, CDR2 YYNGEE. The CDR3 nucleotides are TGTGCCAGCAGCCAAGCCAGGACAGGGCGAAACACTGAAGCTTTCTTT. Amino acid sequence: CASSQARTGRNTEAFF.

This clonotype has a count of ten or more. J is TRBJ2-5 and V is TRBV7-8; no reliable D call. V lost 3 bases to trimming and J lost 4 bases, with 12 bases between them. The CDR3 has 14 residues. The germline gives CDR1 SGHVS, CDR2 FQNEAQ. The CDR3 loop reads CASSLPAVRETQYF. CDR3 DNA: TGTGCCAGCAGCTTGCCGGCCGTTCGAGAGACCCAGTACTTC.

The chain couples TRBV10-3 to TRBJ2-6; D uncertain. The length of the CDR3 is 14 residues. Germline CDR1 reads ENHRY; CDR2 reads SYGVKD. The CDR3: CARGVGSGANVLTF. The CDR3 coding sequence is TGTGCTAGAGGAGTGGGCTCTGGGGCCAACGTCCTGACTTTC.

The rearrangement uses TRBV6-5 and TRBJ2-7; 9 nucleotides line up with TRBD1. Germline assignment: CDR1 MNHEY and CDR2 SVGAGI. V was clipped by 2 bases and J by 5 bases; unmatched bases: 10. The CDR3 is 16 residues long. The CDR3 is CASSYPGQGSSDEQYF. The CDR3 DNA sequence: TGTGCCAGCAGTTACCCTGGACAGGGGTCTTCGGACGAGCAGTACTTC.

This clonotype was seen more than once but under ten times. The J gene is TRBJ2-5, the V gene TRBV7-9; 9 nucleotides align to TRBD2. Unmatched junction bases numbered 11, after V lost 3 bases and J lost 0 bases. The CDR3 has 18 amino acids. Germline CDR1 and CDR2: SEHNR and FQNEAQ (reference sequence). The CDR3 DNA reads as TGTGCCAGCAGCTTCTGGTTGACTAGCGGAGAGTACCAAGAGACCCAGTACTTC. Its translation is CASSFWLTSGEYQETQYF.

This rearrangement joins TRBV25-1 to TRBJ1-3; D remains unclear. V was clipped by 3 bases and J by 0 bases, with 6 bases between them. Germline V gene lookup returns CDR1 MGHDK and CDR2 SYGVNS. The CDR3 has 14 amino acids. CDR3 DNA: TGTGCCAGCAGTGACCCGACCTCTGGAAACACCATATATTTT. Translating it yields CASSDPTSGNTIYF.

J is TRBJ2-5 and V is TRBV10-2; D not certain. The germline V and J ends were trimmed by 5 bases and 3 bases, with 10 bases remaining between them. The CDR3 runs to 13 residues. Germline CDR1 and CDR2: WSHSY and SAAADI. The CDR3 DNA follows: TGCGCCAGCAGTTACTGGGCCGAAGAGACCCAGTACTTC. Its translation: CASSYWAEETQYF.

The V call is TRBV6-6, the J call TRBJ2-7; D possibly uses TRBD1 or TRBD2 (5 bases each). CDR1 is MNHNY and CDR2 is SVGAGI in the germline V gene (reference sequence). The CDR3 extends over 17 amino acids. Trimming cost V 0 bases and J 4 bases, with 19 bases left between them. The CDR3 sequence: CASSYSGGGAEFYEQYF. As DNA, the CDR3 is TGTGCCAGCAGTTACTCAGGTGGGGGAGCGGAATTTTACGAGCAGTACTTC.

Notes on this clonotype: A much larger clone lies a single base off, so this may be a read error. The chain combines TRBV10-3 with TRBJ1-2; 10 bases agree with TRBD1. The CDR3 is 14 amino acids. Germline V gene lookup returns CDR1 ENHRY and CDR2 SYGVKD. V trimming: 6 bases; J trimming: 4 bases; junction bases outside the gene matches: 5. CDR3 coding DNA: TGTGCCATCAGCCCGGGACAGGGGATCTATGGCTACACCTTC. Translated, it gives CAISPGQGIYGYTF.

This clonotype appeared many times. J is TRBJ2-7 and V is TRBV29-1; 7 nucleotides match TRBD1. The CDR3 loop spans 13 amino acids. V trimming: 2 bases; J trimming: 5 bases; junction bases outside the gene matches: 6. Germline CDR1 SQVTM, CDR2 ANQGSEA. CDR3 nucleotides: TGCAGCGTTGAAAGGATAGGGGGCAACGAGCAGTACTTC. This encodes CSVERIGGNEQYF.

The rearrangement joins TRBV7-2 to TRBJ2-5; D possibly corresponds to TRBD2 (6 bases). The CDR3 has 13 amino acids. Germline V gene data show CDR1 as SGHTA and CDR2 as FQGNSA. V lost 5 bases and J lost 7, with 14 bases in between. CDR3 sequence (DNA): TGTGCCAGCAGCCCCATGGGGCGGGGGACCCAGTACTTC. This encodes CASSPMGRGTQYF.

This clonotype was counted between two and nine times. The chain is built from TRBV10-3 and TRBJ1-1, with 7 bases lining up with TRBD1. This CDR3 region has 15 residues. Germline values: CDR1 ENHRY, CDR2 SYGVKD. The ends lost 10 bases at V and 1 base at J; junction bases unmatched: 12. The CDR3 spells CASTAMGQRNTEAFF. CDR3 DNA: TGTGCCAGCACCGCAATGGGACAGAGGAACACTGAAGCTTTCTTT.

This clonotype has ten or more counts. V gene TRBV12-3 or TRBV12-4 combines with J gene TRBJ2-2; TRBD1 agrees at 8 bases. V was pared by 6 bases and J by 3 bases, with 6 bases of the junction left unmatched. This CDR3 spans 15 amino acids. The DNA of the CDR3 is TGTGCCAGCAGCTACGGACAGGGTTACACCGGGGAGCTGTTTTTT. Its translation is CASSYGQGYTGELFF.

Worth noting for this clonotype: Just one base apart from a much larger clone, this may be a read error. The chain is built from TRBV29-1 and TRBJ1-1; no firm D call. The germline gives CDR1 SQVTM, CDR2 ANQGSEA. The CDR3 has 12 amino acids. Here the CDR3 DNA reads TGCAGCGCTGAAGCCGGGAACACTGAAGCTTTCTTT. As protein: CSAEAGNTEAFF.